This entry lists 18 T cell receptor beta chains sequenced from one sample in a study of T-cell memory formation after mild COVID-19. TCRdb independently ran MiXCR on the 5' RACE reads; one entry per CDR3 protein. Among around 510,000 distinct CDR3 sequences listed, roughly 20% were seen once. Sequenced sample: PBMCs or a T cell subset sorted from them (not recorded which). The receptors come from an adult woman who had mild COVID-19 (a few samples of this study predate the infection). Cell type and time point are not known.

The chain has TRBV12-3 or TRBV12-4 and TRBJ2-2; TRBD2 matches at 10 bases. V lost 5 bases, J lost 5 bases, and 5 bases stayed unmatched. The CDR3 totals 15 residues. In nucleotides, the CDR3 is TGTGCCAGCAGTCCCTCTAGCGGGAGAACCGGGGAGCTGTTTTTT. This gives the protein CASSPSSGRTGELFF.

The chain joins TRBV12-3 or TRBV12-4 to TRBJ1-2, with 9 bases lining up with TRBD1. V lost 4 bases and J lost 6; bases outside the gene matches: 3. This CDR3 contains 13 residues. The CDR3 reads CASSSQGAHGYTF. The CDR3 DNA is TGTGCCAGCAGTTCACAGGGGGCTCATGGCTACACCTTC.

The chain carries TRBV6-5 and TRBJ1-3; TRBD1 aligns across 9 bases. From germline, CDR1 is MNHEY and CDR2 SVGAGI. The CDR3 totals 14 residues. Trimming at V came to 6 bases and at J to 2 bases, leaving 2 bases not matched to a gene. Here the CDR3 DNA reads TGTGCCAGCAGAGGGACAGGGACTGGAAACACCATATATTTT. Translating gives CASRGTGTGNTIYF.

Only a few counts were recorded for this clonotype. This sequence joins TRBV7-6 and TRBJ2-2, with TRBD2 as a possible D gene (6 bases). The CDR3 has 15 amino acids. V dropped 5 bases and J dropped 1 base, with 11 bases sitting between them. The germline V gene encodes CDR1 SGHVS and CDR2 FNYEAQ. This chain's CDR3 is CASSEGLQNTGELFF. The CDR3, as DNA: TGTGCCAGCAGCGAGGGACTCCAGAACACCGGGGAGCTGTTTTTT.

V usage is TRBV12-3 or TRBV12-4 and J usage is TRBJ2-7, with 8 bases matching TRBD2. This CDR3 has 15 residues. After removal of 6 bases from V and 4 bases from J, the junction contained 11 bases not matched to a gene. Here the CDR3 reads CASSISGVATYEQYF. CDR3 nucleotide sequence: TGTGCCAGCAGCATTAGCGGGGTGGCGACGTACGAGCAGTACTTC.

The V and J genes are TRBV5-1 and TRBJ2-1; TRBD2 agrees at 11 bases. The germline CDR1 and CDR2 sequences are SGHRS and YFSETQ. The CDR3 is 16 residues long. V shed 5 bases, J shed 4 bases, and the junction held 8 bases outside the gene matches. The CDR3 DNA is TGCGCCAGCAGTCCAGGACTAGCGGGTCTTTACAATGAGCAGTTCTTC. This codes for CASSPGLAGLYNEQFF.

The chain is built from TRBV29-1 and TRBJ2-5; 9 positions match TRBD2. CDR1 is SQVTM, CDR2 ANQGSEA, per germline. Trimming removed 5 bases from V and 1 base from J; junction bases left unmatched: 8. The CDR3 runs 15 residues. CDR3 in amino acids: CSVSPSGVPQETQYF. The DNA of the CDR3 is TGCAGCGTTAGTCCTAGCGGGGTCCCCCAAGAGACCCAGTACTTC.

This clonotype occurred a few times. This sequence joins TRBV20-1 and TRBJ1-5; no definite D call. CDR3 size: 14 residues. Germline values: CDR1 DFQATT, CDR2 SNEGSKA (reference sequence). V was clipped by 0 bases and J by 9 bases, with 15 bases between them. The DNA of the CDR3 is TGCAGTGCTAGAGATTTGCCACTTGGGAGGCCCCAGCATTTT. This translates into CSARDLPLGRPQHF.

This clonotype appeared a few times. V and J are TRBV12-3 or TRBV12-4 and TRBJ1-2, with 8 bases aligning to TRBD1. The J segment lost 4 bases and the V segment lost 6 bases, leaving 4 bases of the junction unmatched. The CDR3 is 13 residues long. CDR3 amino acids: CASRPQGAYGYTF. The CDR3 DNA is TGTGCCAGCAGGCCGCAGGGGGCCTATGGCTACACCTTC.

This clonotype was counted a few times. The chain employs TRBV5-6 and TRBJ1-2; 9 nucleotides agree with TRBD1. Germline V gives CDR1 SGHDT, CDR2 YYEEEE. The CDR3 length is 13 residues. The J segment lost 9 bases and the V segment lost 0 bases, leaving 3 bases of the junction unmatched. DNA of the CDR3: TGTGCCAGCAGCTTGGAAACAGGGGGCAGCTACACCTTC. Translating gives CASSLETGGSYTF.

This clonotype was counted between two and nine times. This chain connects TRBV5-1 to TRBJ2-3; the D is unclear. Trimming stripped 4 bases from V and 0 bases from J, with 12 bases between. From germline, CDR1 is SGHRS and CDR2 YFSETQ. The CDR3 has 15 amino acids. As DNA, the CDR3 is TGCGCCAGCAGCGTACAGACCTCTAGCACAGATACGCAGTATTTT. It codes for CASSVQTSSTDTQYF.

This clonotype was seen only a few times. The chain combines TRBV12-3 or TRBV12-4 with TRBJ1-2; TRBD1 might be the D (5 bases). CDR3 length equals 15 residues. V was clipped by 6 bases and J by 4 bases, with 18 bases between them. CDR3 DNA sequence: TGTGCCAGCAGCTCCTCACTGCCTGGGGGCTATGGCTACACCTTC. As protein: CASSSSLPGGYGYTF.

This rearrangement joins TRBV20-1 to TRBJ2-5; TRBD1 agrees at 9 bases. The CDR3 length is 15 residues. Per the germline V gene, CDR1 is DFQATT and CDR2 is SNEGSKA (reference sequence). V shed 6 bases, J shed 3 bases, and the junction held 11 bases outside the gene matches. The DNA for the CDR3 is TGCAGTGCATACGGAACAGGGGGCGGGAAAGAGACCCAGTACTTC. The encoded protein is CSAYGTGGGKETQYF.

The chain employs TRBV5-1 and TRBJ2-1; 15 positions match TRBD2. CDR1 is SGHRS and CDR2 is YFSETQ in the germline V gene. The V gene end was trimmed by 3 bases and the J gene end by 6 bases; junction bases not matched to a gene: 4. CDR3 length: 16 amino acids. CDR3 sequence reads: CASSSGLAGGRNEQFF. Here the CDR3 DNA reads TGCGCCAGCAGCTCCGGACTAGCGGGGGGGCGCAATGAGCAGTTCTTC.

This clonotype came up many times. The CDR3 reads CASSQDVSTDTQYF. The CDR3 DNA is TGTGCCAGCAGCCAAGATGTCAGCACAGATACGCAGTATTTT. V usage is TRBV4-2 and J usage is TRBJ2-3; D not certain. Trimming cost V 0 bases and J 0 bases, with 4 bases left between them. Germline CDR1 is LGHNA and CDR2 is YNFKEQ. The CDR3 consists of 14 residues.

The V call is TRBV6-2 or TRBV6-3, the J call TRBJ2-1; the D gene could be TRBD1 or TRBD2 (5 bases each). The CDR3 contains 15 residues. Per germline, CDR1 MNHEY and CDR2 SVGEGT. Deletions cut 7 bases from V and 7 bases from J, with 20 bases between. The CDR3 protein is CASTSGTLRRNEQFF. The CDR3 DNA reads TGTGCCAGCACCTCCGGGACCTTACGTCGGAATGAGCAGTTCTTC.

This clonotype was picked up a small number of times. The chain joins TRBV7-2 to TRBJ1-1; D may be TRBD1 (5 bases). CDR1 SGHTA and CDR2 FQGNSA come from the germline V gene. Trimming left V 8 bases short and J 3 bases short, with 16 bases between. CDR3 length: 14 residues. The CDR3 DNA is TGTGCCAGCTCGAGGGTTATGGGGGACACTGAAGCTTTCTTT. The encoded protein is CASSRVMGDTEAFF. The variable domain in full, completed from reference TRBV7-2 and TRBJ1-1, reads GAGVSQSPSNKVTEKGKDVELRCDPISGHTALYWYRQSLGQGLEFLIYFQGNSAPDKSGLPSDRFSAERTGGSVSTLTIQRTQQEDSAVYLCASSRVMGDTEAFFGQGTRLTVV.

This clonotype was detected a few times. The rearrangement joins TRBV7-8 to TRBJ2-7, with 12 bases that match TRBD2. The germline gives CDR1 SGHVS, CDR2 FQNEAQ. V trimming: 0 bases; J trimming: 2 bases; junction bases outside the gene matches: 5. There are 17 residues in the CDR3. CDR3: CASSLALAGGPAYEQYF. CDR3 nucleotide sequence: TGTGCCAGCAGCTTAGCCCTAGCGGGAGGGCCGGCCTACGAGCAGTACTTC.